One T cell receptor (beta chain) is described in this entry. This sample is drawn from a study of blood T cell repertoires in COVID-19. Study summary: Samples came from the United States, Italy and Spain, spanning acute and convalescent COVID-19. Nucleic acid was either cDNA or gDNA, and it came from T cells, B-cell-depleted T cells, or PBMCs.

Authors' methods: Estimates of nucleated cell counts were drawn from the amplification of reference gene primers. Assay: immunoSEQ multiplex PCR; the TCRdb copy retains only in-frame clones and omits some. V, J and clone size are taken as reported in that table, and D and trimming were inferred from the DNA itself. The top ten clones hold roughly 6.1% of a sample with about 76,000 clones, approximately 89% of them seen once. Sequenced sample: peripheral blood. The TCR sequence derives from a human donor in a cohort sampled during active COVID-19.

This CDR3 is CASSSGTGLDTEAFF. In DNA, the CDR3 is TGTGCCAGCAGTTCTGGGACAGGACTTGACACTGAAGCTTTCTTT. The genes are TRBV27 and TRBJ1-1; 8 bases fit TRBD1. The CDR3 has 15 residues. V lost 4 bases and J lost 3; bases outside the gene matches: 7. The germline gives CDR1 MNHEY, CDR2 SMNVEV (reference sequence).